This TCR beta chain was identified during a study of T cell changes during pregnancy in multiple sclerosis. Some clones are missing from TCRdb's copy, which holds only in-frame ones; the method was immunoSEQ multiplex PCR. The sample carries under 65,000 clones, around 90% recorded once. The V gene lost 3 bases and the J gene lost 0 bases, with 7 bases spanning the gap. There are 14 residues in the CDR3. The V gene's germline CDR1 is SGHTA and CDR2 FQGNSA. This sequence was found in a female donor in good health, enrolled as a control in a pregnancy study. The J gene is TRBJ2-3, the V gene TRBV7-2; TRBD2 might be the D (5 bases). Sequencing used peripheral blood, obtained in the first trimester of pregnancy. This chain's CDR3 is CASSFQRSTDTQYF. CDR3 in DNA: TGTGCCAGCAGCTTTCAGCGGAGCACAGATACGCAGTATTTT.